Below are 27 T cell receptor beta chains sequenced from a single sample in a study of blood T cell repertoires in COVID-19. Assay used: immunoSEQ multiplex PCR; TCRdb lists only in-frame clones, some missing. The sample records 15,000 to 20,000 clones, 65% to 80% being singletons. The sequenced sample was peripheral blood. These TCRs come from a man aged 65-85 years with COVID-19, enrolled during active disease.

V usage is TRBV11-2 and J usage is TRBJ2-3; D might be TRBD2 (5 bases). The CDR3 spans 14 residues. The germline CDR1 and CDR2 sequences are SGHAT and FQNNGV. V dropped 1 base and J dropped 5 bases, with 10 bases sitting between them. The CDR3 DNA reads TGTGCCAGCAGCTTAGCGGGGATGAGAGATACGCAGTATTTT. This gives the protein CASSLAGMRDTQYF.

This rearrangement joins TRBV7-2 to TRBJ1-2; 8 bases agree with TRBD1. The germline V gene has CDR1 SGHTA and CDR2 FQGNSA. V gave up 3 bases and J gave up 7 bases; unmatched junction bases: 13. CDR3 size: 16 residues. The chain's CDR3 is CASSFYTTGEIRGYTF. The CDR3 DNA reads TGTGCCAGCAGCTTTTATACGACAGGGGAAATTCGTGGCTACACCTTC.

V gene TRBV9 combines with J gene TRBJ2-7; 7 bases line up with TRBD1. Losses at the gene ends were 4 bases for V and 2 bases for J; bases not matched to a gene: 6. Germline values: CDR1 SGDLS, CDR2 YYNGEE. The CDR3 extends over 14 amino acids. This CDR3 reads CASSTGTATYEQYF. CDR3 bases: TGTGCCAGCAGCACCGGGACAGCTACCTACGAGCAGTACTTC.

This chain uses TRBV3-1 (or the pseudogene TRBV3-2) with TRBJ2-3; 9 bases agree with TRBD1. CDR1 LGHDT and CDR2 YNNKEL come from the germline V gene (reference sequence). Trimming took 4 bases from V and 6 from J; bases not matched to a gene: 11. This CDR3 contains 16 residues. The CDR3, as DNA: TGTGCCAGCAGCCCCCTGGGACAGGGTAAAGGTGATACGCAGTATTTT. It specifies CASSPLGQGKGDTQYF.

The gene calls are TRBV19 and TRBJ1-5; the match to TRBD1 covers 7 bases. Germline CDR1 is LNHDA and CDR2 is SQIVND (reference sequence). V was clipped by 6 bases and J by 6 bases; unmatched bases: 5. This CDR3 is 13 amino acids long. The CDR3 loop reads CASRDRESQPQHF. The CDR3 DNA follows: TGTGCCAGTAGAGACAGGGAGAGTCAGCCCCAGCATTTT.

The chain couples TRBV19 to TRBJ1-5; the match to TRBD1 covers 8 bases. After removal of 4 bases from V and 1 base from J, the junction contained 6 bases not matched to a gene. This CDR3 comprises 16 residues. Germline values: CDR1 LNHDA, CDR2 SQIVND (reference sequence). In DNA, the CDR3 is TGTGCCAGTAGTACCCGTCAGGGGGCCAGCAATCAGCCCCAGCATTTT. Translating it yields CASSTRQGASNQPQHF.

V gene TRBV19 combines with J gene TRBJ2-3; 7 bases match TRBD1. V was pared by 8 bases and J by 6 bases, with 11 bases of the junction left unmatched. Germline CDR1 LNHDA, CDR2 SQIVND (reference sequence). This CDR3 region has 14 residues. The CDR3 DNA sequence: TGTGCCAGTCAACGGCAGGGGGTGGGGGATACGCAGTATTTT. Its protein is CASQRQGVGDTQYF.

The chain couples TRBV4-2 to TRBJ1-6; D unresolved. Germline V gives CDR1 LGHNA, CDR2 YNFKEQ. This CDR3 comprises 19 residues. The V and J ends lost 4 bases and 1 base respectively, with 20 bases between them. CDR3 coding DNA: TGTGCCAGCAGCCCTATTATGCGGGTATCTTTGTCCTATAATTCACCCCTCCACTTT. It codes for CASSPIMRVSLSYNSPLHF.

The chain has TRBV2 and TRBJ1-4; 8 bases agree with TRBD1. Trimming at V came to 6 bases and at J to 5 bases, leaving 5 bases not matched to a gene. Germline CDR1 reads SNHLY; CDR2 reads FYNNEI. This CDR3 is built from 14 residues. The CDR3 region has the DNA TGTGCCAGCAGGGACAGGGTAGGGAATGAAAAACTGTTTTTT. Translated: CASRDRVGNEKLFF.

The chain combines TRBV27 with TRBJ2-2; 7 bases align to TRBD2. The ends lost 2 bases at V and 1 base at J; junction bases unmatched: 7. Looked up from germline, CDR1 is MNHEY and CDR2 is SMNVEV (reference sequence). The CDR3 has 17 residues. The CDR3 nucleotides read TGTGCCAGCAGTTTACCGCCCGGGGGGAGGAACACCGGGGAGCTGTTTTTT. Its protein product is CASSLPPGGRNTGELFF.

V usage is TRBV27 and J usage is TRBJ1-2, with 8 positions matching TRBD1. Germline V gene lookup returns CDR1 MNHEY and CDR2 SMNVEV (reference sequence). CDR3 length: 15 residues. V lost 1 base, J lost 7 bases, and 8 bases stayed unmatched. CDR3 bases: TGTGCCAGCAGTTTATTCGGCAGGGGGCTGGTTGGCTACACCTTC. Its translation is CASSLFGRGLVGYTF.

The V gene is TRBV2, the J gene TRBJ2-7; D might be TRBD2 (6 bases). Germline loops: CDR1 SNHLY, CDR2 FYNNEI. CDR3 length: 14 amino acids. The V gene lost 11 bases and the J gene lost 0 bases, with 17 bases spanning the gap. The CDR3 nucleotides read TGTGCCGGATCCCGGGACTGGAACTCCTACGAGCAGTACTTC. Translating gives CAGSRDWNSYEQYF. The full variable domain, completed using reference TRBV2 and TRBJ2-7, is EPEVTQTPSHQVTQMGQEVILRCVPISNHLYFYWYRQILGQKVEFLVSFYNNEISEKSEIFDDQFSVERPDGSNFTLKIRSTKLEDSAMYFCAGSRDWNSYEQYFGPGTRLTVT.

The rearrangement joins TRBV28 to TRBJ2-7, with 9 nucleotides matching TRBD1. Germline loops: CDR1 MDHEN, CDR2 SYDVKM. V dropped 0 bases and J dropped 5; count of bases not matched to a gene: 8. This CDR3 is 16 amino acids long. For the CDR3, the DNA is TGTGCCAGCAGTTTATGGACCGGGACAGGGTACCACGAGCAGTACTTC. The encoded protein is CASSLWTGTGYHEQYF.

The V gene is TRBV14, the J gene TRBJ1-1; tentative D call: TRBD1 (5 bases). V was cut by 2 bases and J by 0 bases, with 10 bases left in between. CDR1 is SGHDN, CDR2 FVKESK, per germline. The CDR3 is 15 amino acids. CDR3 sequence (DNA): TGTGCCAGCAGCCAACAGGGCTTCCTGAACACTGAAGCTTTCTTT. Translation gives CASSQQGFLNTEAFF. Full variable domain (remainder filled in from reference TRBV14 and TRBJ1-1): EAGVTQFPSHSVIEKGQTVTLRCDPISGHDNLYWYRRVMGKEIKFLLHFVKESKQDESGMPNNRFLAERTGGTYSTLKVQPAELEDSGVYFCASSQQGFLNTEAFFGQGTRLTVV.

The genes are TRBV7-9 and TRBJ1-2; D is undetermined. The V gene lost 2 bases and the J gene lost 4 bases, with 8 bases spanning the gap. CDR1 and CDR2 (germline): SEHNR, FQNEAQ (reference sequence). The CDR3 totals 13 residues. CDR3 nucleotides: TGTGCCAGCAGCTTAAGGCAGGCCTATGGCTACACCTTC. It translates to CASSLRQAYGYTF. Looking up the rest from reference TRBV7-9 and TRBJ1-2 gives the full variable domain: DTGVSQNPRHKITKRGQNVTFRCDPISEHNRLYWYRQTLGQGPEFLTYFQNEAQLEKSRLLSDRFSAERPKGSFSTLEIQRTEQGDSAMYLCASSLRQAYGYTFGSGTRLTVV.

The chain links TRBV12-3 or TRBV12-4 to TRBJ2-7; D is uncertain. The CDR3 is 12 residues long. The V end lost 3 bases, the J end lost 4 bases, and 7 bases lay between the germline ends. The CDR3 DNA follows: TGTGCCAGCAGTTTGTCGGTTTACGAGCAGTACTTC. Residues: CASSLSVYEQYF.

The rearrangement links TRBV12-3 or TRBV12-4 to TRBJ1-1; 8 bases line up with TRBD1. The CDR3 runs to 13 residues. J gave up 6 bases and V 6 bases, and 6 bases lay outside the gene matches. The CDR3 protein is CASREDRAAEAFF. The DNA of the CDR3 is TGTGCCAGCAGAGAGGACAGGGCAGCTGAAGCTTTCTTT.

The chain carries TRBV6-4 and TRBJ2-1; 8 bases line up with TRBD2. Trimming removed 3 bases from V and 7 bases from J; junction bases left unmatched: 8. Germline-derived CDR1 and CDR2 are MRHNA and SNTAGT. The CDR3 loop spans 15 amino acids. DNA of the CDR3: TGTGCCAGCAGTGAAGGACTAGCAATACAGAATGAGCAGTTCTTC. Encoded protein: CASSEGLAIQNEQFF.

The CDR3 sequence: CASSKQGNQPQHF. The CDR3 bases are TGTGCCAGCAGCAAACAGGGGAATCAGCCCCAGCATTTT. The V and J genes are TRBV7-2 and TRBJ1-5, with 7 bases that match TRBD1. The CDR3 is 13 amino acids. The V gene end was trimmed by 5 bases and the J gene end by 4 bases; junction bases not matched to a gene: 2. Germline assignment: CDR1 SGHTA and CDR2 FQGNSA. Using reference TRBV7-2 and TRBJ1-5 for the parts outside the CDR3, the full variable domain is GAGVSQSPSNKVTEKGKDVELRCDPISGHTALYWYRQSLGQGLEFLIYFQGNSAPDKSGLPSDRFSAERTGGSVSTLTIQRTQQEDSAVYLCASSKQGNQPQHFGDGTRLSIL.

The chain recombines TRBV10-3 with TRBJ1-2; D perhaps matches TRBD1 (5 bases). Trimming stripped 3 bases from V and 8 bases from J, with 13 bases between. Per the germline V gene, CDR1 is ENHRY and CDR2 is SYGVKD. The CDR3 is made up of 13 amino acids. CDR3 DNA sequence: TGTGCCATCAGTGAAAAGGGGATGGGAGGCTACACCTTC. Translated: CAISEKGMGGYTF.

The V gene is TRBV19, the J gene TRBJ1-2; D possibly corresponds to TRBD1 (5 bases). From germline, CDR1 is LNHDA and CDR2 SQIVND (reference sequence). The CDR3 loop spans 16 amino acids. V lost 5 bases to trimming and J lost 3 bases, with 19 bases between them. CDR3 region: CASSPQTSTAYYGYTF. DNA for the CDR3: TGTGCCAGTAGTCCACAGACTTCGACAGCCTACTATGGCTACACCTTC.

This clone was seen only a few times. CDR3 DNA sequence: TGCGCCAGCAGCCAAGATTGGACAGGGGAACGCGAGCAGTACTTC. Translation: CASSQDWTGEREQYF. The chain couples TRBV4-3 to TRBJ2-7; the match to TRBD1 covers 9 bases. V gave up 0 bases and J gave up 6 bases; unmatched junction bases: 6. The CDR3 runs 15 residues. Germline V gene data show CDR1 as LGHNA and CDR2 as YSLEER.

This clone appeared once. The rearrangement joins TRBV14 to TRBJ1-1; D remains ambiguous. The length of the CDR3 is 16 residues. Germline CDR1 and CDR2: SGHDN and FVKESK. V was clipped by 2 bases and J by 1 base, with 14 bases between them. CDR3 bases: TGTGCCAGCAGCCAATCGGTAGGGAGGAGGAACACTGAAGCTTTCTTT. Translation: CASSQSVGRRNTEAFF.

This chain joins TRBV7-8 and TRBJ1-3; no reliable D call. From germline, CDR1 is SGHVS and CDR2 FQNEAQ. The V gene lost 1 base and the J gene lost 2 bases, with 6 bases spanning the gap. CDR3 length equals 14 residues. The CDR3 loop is CASSLGTAGNTIYF. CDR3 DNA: TGTGCCAGCAGCTTAGGAACAGCTGGAAACACCATATATTTT. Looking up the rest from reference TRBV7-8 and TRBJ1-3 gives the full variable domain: GAGVSQSPRYKVAKRGQDVALRCDPISGHVSLFWYQQALGQGPEFLTYFQNEAQLDKSGLPSDRFFAERPEGSVSTLKIQRTQQEDSAVYLCASSLGTAGNTIYFGEGSWLTVV.

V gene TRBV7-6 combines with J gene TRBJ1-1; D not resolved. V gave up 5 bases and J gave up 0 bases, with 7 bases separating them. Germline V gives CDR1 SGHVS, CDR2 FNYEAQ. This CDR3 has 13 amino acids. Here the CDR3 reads CASSQDLNTEAFF. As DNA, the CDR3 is TGTGCCAGCAGCCAAGACTTGAACACTGAAGCTTTCTTT. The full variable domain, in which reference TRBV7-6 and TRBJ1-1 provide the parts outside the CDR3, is GAGVSQSPRYKVTKRGQDVALRCDPISGHVSLYWYRQALGQGPEFLTYFNYEAQQDKSGLPNDRFSAERPEGSISTLTIQRTEQRDSAMYRCASSQDLNTEAFFGQGTRLTVV.

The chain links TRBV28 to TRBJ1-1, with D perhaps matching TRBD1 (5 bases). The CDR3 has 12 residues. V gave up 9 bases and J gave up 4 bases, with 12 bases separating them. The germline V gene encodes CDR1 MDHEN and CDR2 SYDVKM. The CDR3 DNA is TGTGCCAGTTTCGGGGGTGGCACTGAAGCTTTCTTT. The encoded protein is CASFGGGTEAFF.

In DNA, the CDR3 is TGTGCCAGCAGCTTAGTCGGGTTAGGACACGGCTACACCTTC. Protein sequence: CASSLVGLGHGYTF. The V gene is TRBV7-8, the J gene TRBJ1-2; possibly TRBD1 for D (5 bases). V gave up 1 base and J gave up 8 bases, with 14 bases separating them. The CDR3 is 14 amino acids. Germline V gene lookup returns CDR1 SGHVS and CDR2 FQNEAQ.